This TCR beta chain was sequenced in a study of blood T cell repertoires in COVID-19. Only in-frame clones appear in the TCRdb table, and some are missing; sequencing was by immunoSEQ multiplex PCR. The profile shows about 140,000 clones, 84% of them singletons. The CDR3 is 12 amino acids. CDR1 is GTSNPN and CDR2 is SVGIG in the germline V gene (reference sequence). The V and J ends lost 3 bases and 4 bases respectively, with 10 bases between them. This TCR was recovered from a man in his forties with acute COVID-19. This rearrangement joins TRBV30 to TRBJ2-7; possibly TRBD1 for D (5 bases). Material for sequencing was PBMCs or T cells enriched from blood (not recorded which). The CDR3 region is CAWRIPGYEQYF. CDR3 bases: TGTGCCTGGAGAATCCCAGGGTACGAGCAGTACTTC.